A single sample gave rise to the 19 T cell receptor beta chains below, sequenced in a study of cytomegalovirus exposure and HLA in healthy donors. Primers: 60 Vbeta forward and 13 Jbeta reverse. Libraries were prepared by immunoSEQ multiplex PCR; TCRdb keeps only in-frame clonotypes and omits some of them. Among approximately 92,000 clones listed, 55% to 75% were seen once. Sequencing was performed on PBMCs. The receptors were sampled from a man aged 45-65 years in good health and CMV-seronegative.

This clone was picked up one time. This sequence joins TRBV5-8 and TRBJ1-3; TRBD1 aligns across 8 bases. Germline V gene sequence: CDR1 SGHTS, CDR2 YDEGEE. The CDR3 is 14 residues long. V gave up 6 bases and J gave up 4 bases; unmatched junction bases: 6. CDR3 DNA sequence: TGTGCCAGCACCCGGGACAGGCGCGGAAACACCATATATTTT. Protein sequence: CASTRDRRGNTIYF.

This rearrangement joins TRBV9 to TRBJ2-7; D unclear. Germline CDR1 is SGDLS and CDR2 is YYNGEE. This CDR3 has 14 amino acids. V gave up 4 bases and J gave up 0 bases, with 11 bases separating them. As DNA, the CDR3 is TGTGCCAGCAGCCCTATGACATTCTCCTACGAGCAGTACTTC. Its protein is CASSPMTFSYEQYF. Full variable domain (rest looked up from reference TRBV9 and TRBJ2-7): DSGVTQTPKHLITATGQRVTLRCSPRSGDLSVYWYQQSLDQGLQFLIQYYNGEERAKGNILERFSAQQFPDLHSELNLSSLELGDSALYFCASSPMTFSYEQYFGPGTRLTVT.

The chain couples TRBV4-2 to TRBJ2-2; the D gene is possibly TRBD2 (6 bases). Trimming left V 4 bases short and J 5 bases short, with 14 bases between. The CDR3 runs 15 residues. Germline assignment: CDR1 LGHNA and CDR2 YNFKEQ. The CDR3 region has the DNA TGTGCCAGCAGCCTCACGCCGACTAGTACCGGGGAGCTGTTTTTT. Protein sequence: CASSLTPTSTGELFF.

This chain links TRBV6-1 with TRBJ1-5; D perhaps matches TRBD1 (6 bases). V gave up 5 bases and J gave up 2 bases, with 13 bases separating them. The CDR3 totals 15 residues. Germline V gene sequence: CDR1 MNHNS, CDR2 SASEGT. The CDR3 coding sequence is TGTGCCAGCAGTACCGCCTGGACAGGCAATCAGCCCCAGCATTTT. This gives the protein CASSTAWTGNQPQHF.

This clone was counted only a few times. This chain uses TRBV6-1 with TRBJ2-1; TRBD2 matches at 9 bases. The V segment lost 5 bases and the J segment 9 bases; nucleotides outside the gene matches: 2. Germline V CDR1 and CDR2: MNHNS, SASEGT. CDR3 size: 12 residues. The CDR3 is CASSSGGREQFF. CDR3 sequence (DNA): TGTGCCAGCAGTAGCGGGGGGCGTGAGCAGTTCTTC.

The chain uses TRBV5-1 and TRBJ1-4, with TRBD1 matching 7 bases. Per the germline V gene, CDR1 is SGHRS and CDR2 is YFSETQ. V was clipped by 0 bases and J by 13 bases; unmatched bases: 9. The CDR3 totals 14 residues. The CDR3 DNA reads TGCGCCAGCAGCTTGGCAACTCAGGGGGAGATACTGTTTTTT. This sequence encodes CASSLATQGEILFF.

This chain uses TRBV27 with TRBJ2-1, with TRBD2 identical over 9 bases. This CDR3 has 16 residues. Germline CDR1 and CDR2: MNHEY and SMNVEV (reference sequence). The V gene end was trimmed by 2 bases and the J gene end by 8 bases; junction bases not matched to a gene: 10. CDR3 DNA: TGTGCCAGCAGTTTACTAGTAGCGGGAGATATTGATGAGCAGTTCTTC. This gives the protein CASSLLVAGDIDEQFF.

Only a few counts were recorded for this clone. CDR3 sequence (DNA): TGCAGCTCTACCTTCTCTGGAAACACCATATATTTT. The encoded protein is CSSTFSGNTIYF. This chain links TRBV29-1 with TRBJ1-3; no definite D call. Germline CDR1 is SQVTM and CDR2 is ANQGSEA. The CDR3 runs to 12 residues. Trimming cost V 8 bases and J 0 bases, with 8 bases left between them.

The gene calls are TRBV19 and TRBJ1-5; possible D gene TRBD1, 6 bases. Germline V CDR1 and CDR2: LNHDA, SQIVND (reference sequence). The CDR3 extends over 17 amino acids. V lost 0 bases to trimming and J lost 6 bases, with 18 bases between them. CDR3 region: CASSIDFAGVEAQPQHF. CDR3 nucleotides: TGTGCCAGTAGTATAGATTTCGCAGGGGTTGAGGCTCAGCCCCAGCATTTT.

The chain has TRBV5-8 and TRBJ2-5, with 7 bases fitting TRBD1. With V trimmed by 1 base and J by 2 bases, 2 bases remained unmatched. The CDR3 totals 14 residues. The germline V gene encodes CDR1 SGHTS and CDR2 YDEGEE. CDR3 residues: CASSLTGAQETQYF. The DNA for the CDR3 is TGTGCCAGCAGCTTGACAGGGGCGCAAGAGACCCAGTACTTC.

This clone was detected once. CDR3 residues: CATGGDFLNNEQFF. The CDR3 DNA reads as TGTGCCACCGGCGGAGACTTTCTTAACAATGAGCAGTTCTTC. The rearrangement links TRBV6-6 to TRBJ2-1, with D unresolved. Germline CDR1 and CDR2: MNHNY and SVGAGI (reference sequence). Trimming removed 10 bases from V and 5 bases from J, with 18 bases in between. This CDR3 spans 14 amino acids.

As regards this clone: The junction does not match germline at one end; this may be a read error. The CDR3 bases are TGTGCCAGTAGTGTCCAGACAGGGGGAGGGAATCATCCCCAGCATTTT. It codes for CASSVQTGGGNHPQHF. This sequence joins TRBV19 and TRBJ1-5, with 9 bases that match TRBD1. Germline V gene data show CDR1 as LNHDA and CDR2 as SQIVND (reference sequence). The CDR3 length is 16 residues.

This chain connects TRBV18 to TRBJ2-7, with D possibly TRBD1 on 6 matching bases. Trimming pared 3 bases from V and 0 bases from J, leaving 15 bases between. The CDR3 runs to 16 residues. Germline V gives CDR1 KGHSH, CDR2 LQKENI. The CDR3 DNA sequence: TGTGCCAGCTCACCCCTCCGGGACATACCCTCCTACGAGCAGTACTTC. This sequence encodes CASSPLRDIPSYEQYF.

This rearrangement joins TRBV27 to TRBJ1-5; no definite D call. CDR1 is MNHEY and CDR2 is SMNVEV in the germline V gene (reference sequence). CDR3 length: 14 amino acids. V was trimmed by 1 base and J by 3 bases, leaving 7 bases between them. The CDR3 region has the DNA TGTGCCAGCAGTTTATACAGCCTCAATCAGCCCCAGCATTTT. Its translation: CASSLYSLNQPQHF.

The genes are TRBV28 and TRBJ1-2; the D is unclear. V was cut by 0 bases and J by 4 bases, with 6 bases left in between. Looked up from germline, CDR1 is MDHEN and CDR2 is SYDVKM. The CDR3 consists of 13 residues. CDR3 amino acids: CASSLWSFYGYTF. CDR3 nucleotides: TGTGCCAGCAGTTTATGGTCCTTCTATGGCTACACCTTC.

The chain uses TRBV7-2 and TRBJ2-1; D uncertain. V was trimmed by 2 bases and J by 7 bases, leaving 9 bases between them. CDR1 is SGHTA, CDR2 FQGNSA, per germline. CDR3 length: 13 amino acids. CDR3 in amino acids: CASSLYSGNEQFF. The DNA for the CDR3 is TGTGCCAGCAGCTTATATTCGGGTAATGAGCAGTTCTTC.

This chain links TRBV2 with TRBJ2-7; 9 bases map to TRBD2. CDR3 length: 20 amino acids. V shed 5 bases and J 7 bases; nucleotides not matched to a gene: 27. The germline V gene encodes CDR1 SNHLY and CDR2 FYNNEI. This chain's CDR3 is CASSYTGLSGWLAGSEEQYV. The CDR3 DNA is TGTGCCAGCAGTTACACCGGACTGTCGGGGTGGCTAGCGGGGTCTGAGGAGCAGTACGTC.

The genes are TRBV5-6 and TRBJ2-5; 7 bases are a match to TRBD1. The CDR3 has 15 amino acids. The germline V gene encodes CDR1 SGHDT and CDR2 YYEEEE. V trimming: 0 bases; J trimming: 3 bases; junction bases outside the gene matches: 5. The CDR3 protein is CASSLAGGAEETQYF. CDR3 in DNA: TGTGCCAGCAGCTTGGCAGGGGGTGCGGAAGAGACCCAGTACTTC. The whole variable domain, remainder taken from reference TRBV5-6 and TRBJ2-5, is DAGVTQSPTHLIKTRGQQVTLRCSPKSGHDTVSWYQQALGQGPQFIFQYYEEEERQRGNFPDRFSGHQFPNYSSELNVNALLLGDSALYLCASSLAGGAEETQYFGPGTRLLVL.

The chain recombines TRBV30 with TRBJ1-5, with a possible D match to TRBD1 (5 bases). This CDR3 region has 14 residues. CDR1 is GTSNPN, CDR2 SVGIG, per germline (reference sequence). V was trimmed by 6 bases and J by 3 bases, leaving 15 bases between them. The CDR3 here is CACSKGPSNQPQHF. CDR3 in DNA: TGTGCCTGTTCCAAGGGGCCCTCCAATCAGCCCCAGCATTTT.